Listed below are T cell receptor beta chains from one sample, sequenced in a study of blood T cell repertoires in COVID-19. Some clones are missing from TCRdb's copy, which holds only in-frame ones; the method was immunoSEQ multiplex PCR. The repertoire holds around 320,000 clones, 85% to 90% seen once, with roughly 2.9% in the top ten. The specimen was PBMCs or T cells enriched from blood (not recorded which). These receptors were obtained from a woman in her forties or fifties who had been exposed to COVID-19. Each CDR3 is given with its conserved first and last residue. Fields, in order: J gene, D gene, clone size, V gene, CDR3 protein, CDR3 DNA. D genes are given only for firm matches. Rows may omit the clone size; those that give it use once, few, many or a size class.

J: TRBJ2-7; D: TRBD1; size: .; V: TRBV19; CDR3: CASSKDRGTYEQYF; DNA: TGTGCCAGTAGTAAGGACAGGGGAACCTACGAGCAGTACTTC
J: TRBJ1-6; D: .; size: few; V: TRBV2; CDR3: CASSEAANSPLHF; DNA: TGTGCCAGCAGTGAAGCTGCGAATTCACCCCTCCACTTT
J: TRBJ1-6; D: .; size: few; V: TRBV2; CDR3: CASRGVAGEGYSPLHF; DNA: TGTGCCAGCAGAGGAGTGGCAGGGGAGGGTTATTCACCCCTCCACTTT
J: TRBJ2-7; D: TRBD1; size: once; V: TRBV2; CDR3: CASHRDSYAYEQYF; DNA: TGTGCCAGTCACCGGGACAGCTACGCCTACGAGCAGTACTTC
J: TRBJ1-1; D: TRBD1; size: .; V: TRBV30; CDR3: CAWRHTGGTEAFF; DNA: TGTGCCTGGAGGCACACAGGGGGCACTGAAGCTTTCTTT
J: TRBJ2-3; D: TRBD2; size: few; V: TRBV6-4; CDR3: CASSDLISGGCGTDTQYF; DNA: TGTGCCAGCAGTGACTTGATTAGCGGGGGTTGCGGCACAGATACGCAGTATTTT
J: TRBJ1-2; D: TRBD1; size: .; V: TRBV29-1; CDR3: CSVEDGPGQSYSDYGYTF; DNA: TGCAGCGTTGAAGACGGCCCGGGACAGTCCTATTCGGACTATGGCTACACCTTC
J: TRBJ1-1; D: .; size: .; V: TRBV27; CDR3: CASSSSQPRLDTEAFF; DNA: TGTGCCAGCAGTTCCTCACAACCCCGTTTGGACACTGAAGCTTTCTTT
J: TRBJ2-7; D: .; size: .; V: TRBV7-2; CDR3: CASSRGQGGYEQYF; DNA: TGTGCCAGCAGTCGAGGGCAGGGGGGTTACGAGCAGTACTTC
J: TRBJ1-6; D: .; size: .; V: TRBV10-3; CDR3: CAISDSASGGSYNSPLHF; DNA: TGTGCCATCAGTGATTCCGCCTCCGGGGGCTCCTATAATTCACCCCTCCACTTT
J: TRBJ2-1; D: TRBD1; size: .; V: TRBV3-1/TRBV3-2; CDR3: CASSHEQGLSYNEQFF; DNA: TGTGCCAGCAGCCATGAACAGGGGCTTTCCTACAATGAGCAGTTCTTC
J: TRBJ1-5; D: TRBD1; size: .; V: TRBV30; CDR3: CAWSPGQGSNSPQHF; DNA: TGTGCCTGGAGTCCGGGACAGGGGAGTAATTCGCCCCAGCATTTT
J: TRBJ1-5; D: .; size: .; V: TRBV6-1; CDR3: CASSEPLRVYSNQPQHF; DNA: TGTGCCAGCAGTGAACCACTGAGGGTTTATAGCAATCAGCCCCAGCATTTT
J: TRBJ2-5; D: TRBD2; size: .; V: TRBV3-1/TRBV3-2; CDR3: CASSPSPGLAGGLQETQYF; DNA: TGTGCCAGCAGCCCCAGCCCGGGACTAGCGGGGGGGCTCCAAGAGACCCAGTACTTC
J: TRBJ2-7; D: TRBD1; size: .; V: TRBV6-5; CDR3: CASRHPGQGIYEQYF; DNA: TGTGCCAGCAGGCATCCGGGACAGGGGATTTACGAGCAGTACTTC
J: TRBJ2-5; D: TRBD2; size: .; V: TRBV3-1/TRBV3-2; CDR3: CASSQFPSGVETQYF; DNA: TGTGCCAGCAGCCAATTTCCCAGCGGGGTAGAGACCCAGTACTTC
J: TRBJ2-3; D: .; size: .; V: TRBV4-2; CDR3: CASSQDRSRRSDTQYF; DNA: TGTGCCAGCAGCCAAGATAGATCTAGACGGTCAGATACGCAGTATTTT
J: TRBJ1-5; D: TRBD1; size: .; V: TRBV7-2; CDR3: CASRPDRAGNQPQHF; DNA: TGTGCCAGCAGACCGGACAGGGCGGGCAATCAGCCCCAGCATTTT
J: TRBJ2-7; D: TRBD1; size: .; V: TRBV19; CDR3: CASSLPDRVSGEQYF; DNA: TGTGCCAGTAGTCTTCCGGACAGGGTTAGTGGCGAGCAGTACTTC
J: TRBJ1-2; D: .; size: .; V: TRBV2; CDR3: CASSGQPPYGYTF; DNA: TGTGCCAGCAGTGGACAGCCCCCCTATGGCTACACCTTC
J: TRBJ2-7; D: .; size: .; V: TRBV7-9; CDR3: CASSPLRVEQYF; DNA: TGTGCCAGCAGCCCGTTGAGGGTCGAGCAGTACTTC
J: TRBJ2-1; D: .; size: .; V: TRBV28; CDR3: CASRHLNNEQFF; DNA: TGTGCCAGCAGGCACCTAAACAATGAGCAGTTCTTC
J: TRBJ2-7; D: TRBD2; size: .; V: TRBV27; CDR3: CASTQSGGRPYEQYF; DNA: TGTGCCAGCACCCAAAGCGGGGGAAGGCCCTACGAGCAGTACTTC
J: TRBJ2-7; D: TRBD1; size: .; V: TRBV9; CDR3: CASSPPGTAVYEQYF; DNA: TGTGCCAGCAGCCCCCCCGGGACAGCCGTCTACGAGCAGTACTTC
J: TRBJ2-7; D: .; size: once; V: TRBV28; CDR3: CASSLFRGNEQYF; DNA: TGTGCCAGCAGTTTGTTTAGGGGGAACGAGCAGTACTTC
J: TRBJ2-5; D: .; size: .; V: TRBV11-2; CDR3: CASSALSRGAPPYF; DNA: TGTGCCAGCAGCGCCTTAAGCCGGGGGGCACCCCCGTACTTC
J: TRBJ2-7; D: .; size: .; V: TRBV11-2; CDR3: CASSLAGYEQYF; DNA: TGTGCCAGCAGCTTAGCAGGCTACGAGCAGTACTTC
J: TRBJ2-2; D: .; size: .; V: TRBV7-2; CDR3: CASSLDRGGTGELFF; DNA: TGTGCCAGCAGCTTAGATAGGGGGGGCACCGGGGAGCTGTTTTTT
J: TRBJ1-4; D: .; size: .; V: TRBV5-4; CDR3: CASSPDRSTNEKLFF; DNA: TGTGCCAGCAGCCCCGACAGGTCAACTAATGAAAAACTGTTTTTT
J: TRBJ1-5; D: .; size: .; V: TRBV12-3/TRBV12-4; CDR3: CASSYNSNQPQHF; DNA: TGTGCCAGCAGTTACAATAGCAATCAGCCCCAGCATTTT
J: TRBJ2-7; D: TRBD1; size: .; V: TRBV24-1; CDR3: CATSPRDRDSYEQYF; DNA: TGTGCCACCAGTCCTAGGGACAGGGACTCCTACGAGCAGTACTTC
J: TRBJ2-1; D: .; size: .; V: TRBV5-5; CDR3: CASSSRGGTDYNEQFF; DNA: TGTGCCAGCAGCTCCCGCGGCGGGACAGACTACAATGAGCAGTTCTTC
J: TRBJ2-7; D: TRBD2; size: .; V: TRBV28; CDR3: CASSLLLASGDYEQYF; DNA: TGTGCCAGCAGTTTACTTTTGGCTAGCGGTGATTACGAGCAGTACTTC
J: TRBJ2-7; D: .; size: few; V: TRBV5-4; CDR3: CASSLGTPEQYF; DNA: TGTGCCAGCAGCTTGGGGACACCCGAGCAGTACTTC
J: TRBJ1-5; D: .; size: .; V: TRBV28; CDR3: CASSFQNERPPNQPQHF; DNA: TGTGCCAGCAGTTTTCAAAATGAGCGACCCCCGAATCAGCCCCAGCATTTT
J: TRBJ1-4; D: TRBD1; size: .; V: TRBV7-9; CDR3: CASSVTLRGEANEKLFF; DNA: TGTGCCAGCAGCGTAACCCTCAGGGGGGAGGCTAATGAAAAACTGTTTTTT
J: TRBJ1-3; D: TRBD1; size: .; V: TRBV13; CDR3: CASSYRDRGLGNTIYF; DNA: TGTGCCAGCAGCTACCGGGACAGGGGGCTTGGAAACACCATATATTTT